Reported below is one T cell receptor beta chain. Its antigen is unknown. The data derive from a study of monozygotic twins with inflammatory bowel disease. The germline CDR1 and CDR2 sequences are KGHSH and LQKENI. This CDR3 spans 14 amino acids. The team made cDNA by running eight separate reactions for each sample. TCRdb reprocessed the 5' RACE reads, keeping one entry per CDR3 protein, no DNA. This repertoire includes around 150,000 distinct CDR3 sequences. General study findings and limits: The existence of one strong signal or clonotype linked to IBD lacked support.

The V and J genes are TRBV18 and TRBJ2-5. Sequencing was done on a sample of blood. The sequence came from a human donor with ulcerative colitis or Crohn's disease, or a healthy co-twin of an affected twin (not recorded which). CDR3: CASSPPSSQETQYF.